This T cell receptor beta chain was observed in a study of T cell responses to AZD1222 COVID-19 vaccine. Study-wide results and limits: CD4 TCRs linked to vaccination spanned spike, dominating at 160-218 and 743-854. The study sampled repertoires only after the peak T cell response. A reported finding is that nearly half of spike-specific TCRs target unmutated variant regions. With two AZD1222 doses given, Spike-specific TCR breadth and depth both rose.

Deletions cut 2 bases from V and 9 bases from J, with 20 bases between. The germline gives CDR1 SGHVS, CDR2 FQNEAQ. The CDR3 is 16 amino acids. As for this clone: The antigen is undetermined.

Some clones are missing from TCRdb's copy, which holds only in-frame ones; the method was immunoSEQ multiplex PCR. Here the sample spans fewer than 200,000 clones, 85% to 90% being singletons. This material consisted of peripheral blood, taken 28 days after the second AZD1222 dose. V and J are TRBV7-8 and TRBJ2-1; D is perhaps TRBD2 (6 bases). The receptor was derived from an adult who received the AZD1222 COVID-19 vaccine. The CDR3 sequence: CASSLTLGLRIAEQFF. Written as DNA, the CDR3 is TGTGCCAGCAGCTTAACACTTGGACTAAGAATTGCTGAGCAGTTCTTC.